The 6 T cell receptor beta chains below come from one sample, sequenced in a study of blood T cells in healthy people across ages. Using a J-beta primer mix together with a sample-barcoded 5' primer, a second PCR was run for about 6 to 11 cycles. TCRdb used MiXCR to reprocess the 5' RACE reads, holding one entry per CDR3 protein. The sample holds 650,000 to 800,000 distinct CDR3 sequences; under 65% are singletons and the top ten take roughly 14%. What was sequenced was blood. These receptors were obtained from an elderly woman in good health.

The V gene is TRBV20-1, the J gene TRBJ2-2, with D perhaps assigned TRBD1 or TRBD2 (6 bases each). Germline lookup yields CDR1 DFQATT and CDR2 SNEGSKA (reference sequence). Trimming left V 0 bases short and J 5 bases short, with 16 bases between. CDR3 length equals 16 residues. The CDR3 DNA sequence: TGCAGTGCTAGAGATGAAGGACGGGGGCGGACCGGGGAGCTGTTTTTT. It encodes CSARDEGRGRTGELFF.

A word on this clonotype: This may come from a read error, since a much larger clone is one base off. V gene TRBV20-1 combines with J gene TRBJ2-1; 11 bases match TRBD2. CDR1 is DFQATT, CDR2 SNEGSKA, per germline (reference sequence). This CDR3 has 14 residues. J lost 10 bases, V lost 5 bases, and 10 bases had no gene match. The CDR3 sequence: CSAVLAGGPYEQFF. As DNA, the CDR3 is TGCAGTGCTGTCCTAGCGGGAGGCCCCTACGAGCAGTTCTTC.

This chain joins TRBV20-1 and TRBJ2-1; D remains ambiguous. CDR3 size: 15 residues. Germline lookup yields CDR1 DFQATT and CDR2 SNEGSKA (reference sequence). Trimming stripped 5 bases from V and 4 bases from J, with 18 bases between. CDR3 sequence reads: CSAAAAGTTYNEQFF. DNA for the CDR3: TGCAGTGCTGCCGCAGCAGGCACAACATACAATGAGCAGTTCTTC.

The J gene is TRBJ1-2, the V gene TRBV9; no firm D call. CDR3 length: 14 amino acids. The germline V gene encodes CDR1 SGDLS and CDR2 YYNGEE. V lost 4 bases, J lost 0 bases, and 10 bases lay in between. The CDR3 DNA reads TGTGCCAGCAGCCTCTCCAGGTCTAACTATGGCTACACCTTC. Translation gives CASSLSRSNYGYTF.

In regard to this clonotype: A much larger clone differs by one base, so this may be a read error. The chain uses TRBV7-2 and TRBJ2-6; tentatively, D is TRBD1 (5 bases). The length of the CDR3 is 17 residues. The germline CDR1 and CDR2 sequences are SGHTA and FQGNSA. CDR3 DNA sequence: TGTGCCAGCAGCTTAGCCGCGGCAACCTCTGGGGCCAACGTCCCGACTTTC. It translates to CASSLAAATSGANVPTF. The variable domain in full, completed from reference TRBV7-2 and TRBJ2-6, reads GAGVSQSPSNKVTEKGKDVELRCDPISGHTALYWYRQSLGQGLEFLIYFQGNSAPDKSGLPSDRFSAERTGGSVSTLTIQRTQQEDSAVYLCASSLAAATSGANVPTFGAGSRLTVL.

This chain's CDR3 is CATSSRVGSNEKLFF. The CDR3 nucleotides are TGTGCCACCAGCAGCAGGGTGGGGTCTAATGAAAAACTGTTTTTT. The chain links TRBV15 to TRBJ1-4, with D possibly matching TRBD1 (5 bases). Trimming stripped 3 bases from V and 3 bases from J, with 11 bases between. Germline V gene data show CDR1 as LNHNV and CDR2 as YYDKDF (reference sequence). The CDR3 runs to 15 residues. The variable domain in full, with the rest retrieved from reference TRBV15 and TRBJ1-4, is DAMVIQNPRYQVTQFGKPVTLSCSQTLNHNVMYWYQQKSSQAPKLLFHYYDKDFNNEADTPDNFQSRRPNTSFCFLDIRSPGLGDTAMYLCATSSRVGSNEKLFFGSGTQLSVL.